This TCR beta chain was obtained from a study of T cell responses to AZD1222 COVID-19 vaccine. Turning to this clone: Its antigen is undetermined.

The method was immunoSEQ multiplex PCR; TCRdb's version includes in-frame clones alone and lacks a portion of them. In the table there are 90,000 to 140,000 clones, roughly 80% of which are singletons. Study-wide findings and caveats: Only five or six people who got AZD1222 tested seropositive at baseline. CD4 TCRs associated with vaccination spanned spike, dominating at 160-218 and 743-854.

This receptor was taken from an adult in good health. The specimen comprised peripheral blood, sampled on day 0 of AZD1222 vaccination.

CDR3 residues: CASTFGRATDTQYF. In DNA form, the CDR3 reads TGTGCCAGCACCTTCGGACGGGCGACAGATACGCAGTATTTT. This rearrangement joins TRBV13 to TRBJ2-3; D gene uncertain. CDR1 and CDR2 from the germline V gene are PRHDT and FYEKMQ (reference sequence). V was shortened by 7 bases and J by 3 bases, with 14 bases between the two germline ends. CDR3 length: 14 amino acids.